The rows below give T cell receptor beta chains drawn from one sample of a study of blood T cell repertoires in COVID-19. The data were produced by immunoSEQ multiplex PCR, yet TCRdb's version contains in-frame clones alone and is incomplete. The data hold a few hundred thousand clones, with 86% observed a single time. Specimen: peripheral blood. The receptors stem from a woman in her 30s with active or convalescent COVID-19. The CDR3 runs from the conserved cysteine through the conserved F or W. D genes are given only for firm matches. Clone size appears in some rows only: once, few, many, or a class for an expanded clone.

V gene	D gene	clone size	J gene	CDR3 length	CDR3 DNA	CDR3 protein
TRBV28	TRBD1	NA	TRBJ1-2	14	TGTGCCAGCAGTTTCACAGGGGCGAACTATGGCTACACCTTC	CASSFTGANYGYTF
TRBV6-5	NA	NA	TRBJ1-6	14	TGTGCCAGCAGCATCGGGACTCTTGGTGCACCCCTCCACTTT	CASSIGTLGAPLHF
TRBV5-5	TRBD2	few	TRBJ2-1	17	TGTGCCAGCAGCTCCCTAGCGGGGGGCCTACAAACTTATAATCAGTTCTTC	CASSSLAGGLQTYNQFF
TRBV6-5	TRBD2	few	TRBJ2-1	15	TGTGCCAGCAGCTATAGCGGGGGGGCCTACAATGAGCAGTTCTTC	CASSYSGGAYNEQFF
TRBV6-2/TRBV6-3	NA	NA	TRBJ2-7	16	TGTGCCAGCAGTTACTCGAGAGTCGAGGGTGGGTACGAGCAGTACTTC	CASSYSRVEGGYEQYF
TRBV5-1	TRBD2	NA	TRBJ2-7	14	TGCGCCAGCAGCTCAGCGGGGGACTACTACGAGCAGTACTTC	CASSSAGDYYEQYF
TRBV4-3	NA	NA	TRBJ1-1	15	TGCGCCAGCAGCCGATCAGGACAGCTGAACACTGAAGCTTTCTTT	CASSRSGQLNTEAFF
TRBV21-1	NA	few	TRBJ1-2	17	TGTGCCAGCAGCCCCCTCGGTCGACCAGGGGGCTACTATGGCTACACCTTC	CASSPLGRPGGYYGYTF
TRBV9	NA	NA	TRBJ2-7	15	TGTGCCAGCAGCAAGGGGTCAGGGATCCTGGACGAGCAGTACTTC	CASSKGSGILDEQYF
TRBV19	TRBD1	NA	TRBJ1-1	14	TGTGCCAGTAGGACAGGGGGTTTTAACACTGAAGCTTTCTTT	CASRTGGFNTEAFF
TRBV21-1	NA	NA	TRBJ2-1	16	TGTGCCAGCAGCAACCACGGGACACTCTCCTACAATGAGCAGTTCTTC	CASSNHGTLSYNEQFF
TRBV3-1/TRBV3-2	TRBD2	NA	TRBJ2-3	15	TGTGCCAGCAGACTTAGCGGGGGGGCCTCAGATACGCAGTATTTT	CASRLSGGASDTQYF